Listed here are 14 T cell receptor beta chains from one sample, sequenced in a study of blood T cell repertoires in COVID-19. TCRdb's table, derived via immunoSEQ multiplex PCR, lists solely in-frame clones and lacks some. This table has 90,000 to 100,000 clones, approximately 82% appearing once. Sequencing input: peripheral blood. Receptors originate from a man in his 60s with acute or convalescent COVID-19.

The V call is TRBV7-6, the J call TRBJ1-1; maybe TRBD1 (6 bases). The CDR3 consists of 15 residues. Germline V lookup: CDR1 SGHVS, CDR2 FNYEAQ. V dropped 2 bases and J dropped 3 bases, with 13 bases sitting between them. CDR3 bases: TGTGCCAGCAGCTTAAGGGGGGGTAGGGACACTGAAGCTTTCTTT. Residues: CASSLRGGRDTEAFF.

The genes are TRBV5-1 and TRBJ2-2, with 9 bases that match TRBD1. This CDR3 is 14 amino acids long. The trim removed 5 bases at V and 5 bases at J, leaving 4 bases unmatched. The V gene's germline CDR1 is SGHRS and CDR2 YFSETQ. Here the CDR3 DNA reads TGCGCCAGCAGTACCGGACAGGGGACCGGGGAGCTGTTTTTT. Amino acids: CASSTGQGTGELFF.

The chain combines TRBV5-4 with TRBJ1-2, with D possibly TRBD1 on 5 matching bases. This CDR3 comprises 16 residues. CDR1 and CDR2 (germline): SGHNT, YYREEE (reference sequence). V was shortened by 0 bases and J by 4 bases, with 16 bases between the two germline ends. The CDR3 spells CASSLEGVRISYGYTF. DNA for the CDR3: TGTGCCAGCAGCTTGGAAGGGGTTCGAATTTCCTATGGCTACACCTTC.

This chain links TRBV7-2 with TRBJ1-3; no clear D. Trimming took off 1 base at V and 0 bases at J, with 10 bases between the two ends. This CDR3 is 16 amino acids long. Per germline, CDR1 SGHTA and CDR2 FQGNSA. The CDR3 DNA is TGTGCCAGCAGCTTAGTAGCCGGTAGCTCTGGAAACACCATATATTTT. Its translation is CASSLVAGSSGNTIYF.

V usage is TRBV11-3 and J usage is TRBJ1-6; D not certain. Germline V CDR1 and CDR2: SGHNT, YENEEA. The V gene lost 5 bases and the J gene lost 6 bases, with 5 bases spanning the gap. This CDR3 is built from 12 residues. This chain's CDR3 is CASSLSNSPLHF. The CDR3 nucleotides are TGTGCCAGCAGCCTCAGTAATTCACCCCTCCACTTT.

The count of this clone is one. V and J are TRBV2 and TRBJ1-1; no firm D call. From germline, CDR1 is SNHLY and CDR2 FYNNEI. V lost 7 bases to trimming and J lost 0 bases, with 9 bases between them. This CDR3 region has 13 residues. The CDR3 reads CASKEEMNTEAFF. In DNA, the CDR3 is TGTGCCAGCAAGGAGGAAATGAACACTGAAGCTTTCTTT.

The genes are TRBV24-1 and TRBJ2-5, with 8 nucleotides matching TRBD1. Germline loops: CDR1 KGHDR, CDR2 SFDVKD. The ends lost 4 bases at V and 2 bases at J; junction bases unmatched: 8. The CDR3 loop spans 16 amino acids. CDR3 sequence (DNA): TGTGCCACCAGTGACCTCGGGACAGGAGCTCAAGAGACCCAGTACTTC. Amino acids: CATSDLGTGAQETQYF.

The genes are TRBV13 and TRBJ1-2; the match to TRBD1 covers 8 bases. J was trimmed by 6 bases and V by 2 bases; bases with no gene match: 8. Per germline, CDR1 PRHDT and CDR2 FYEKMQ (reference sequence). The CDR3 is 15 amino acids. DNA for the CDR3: TGTGCCAGCAGCTTATTCCCGGACAGGGAGGATGGCTACACCTTC. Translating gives CASSLFPDREDGYTF.

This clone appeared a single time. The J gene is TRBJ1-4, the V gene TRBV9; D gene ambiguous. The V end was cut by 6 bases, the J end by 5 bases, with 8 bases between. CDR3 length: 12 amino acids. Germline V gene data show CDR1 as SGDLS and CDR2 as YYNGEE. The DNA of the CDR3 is TGTGCCAGCACGCCGGAGAATGAAAAACTGTTTTTT. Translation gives CASTPENEKLFF.

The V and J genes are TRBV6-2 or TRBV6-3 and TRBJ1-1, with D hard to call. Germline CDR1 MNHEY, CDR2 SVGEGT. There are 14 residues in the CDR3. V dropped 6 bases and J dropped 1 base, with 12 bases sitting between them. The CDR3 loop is CASSRIGKNTEAFF. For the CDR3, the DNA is TGTGCCAGCAGCCGCATCGGGAAGAACACTGAAGCTTTCTTT.

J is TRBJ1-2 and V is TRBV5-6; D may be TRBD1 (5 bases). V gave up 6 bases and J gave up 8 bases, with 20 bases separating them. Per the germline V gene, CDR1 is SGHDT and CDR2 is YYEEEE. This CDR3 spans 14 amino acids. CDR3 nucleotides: TGTGCCAGCACCGGAGACAGCTATATTGGAGGCTACACCTTC. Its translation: CASTGDSYIGGYTF.

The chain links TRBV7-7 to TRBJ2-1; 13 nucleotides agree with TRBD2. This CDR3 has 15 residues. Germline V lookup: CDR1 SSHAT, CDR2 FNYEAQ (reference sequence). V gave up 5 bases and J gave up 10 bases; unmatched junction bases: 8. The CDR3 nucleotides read TGTGCCAGCAGCCGAGGACTAGCGGGAGAATTCGAGCAGTTCTTC. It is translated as CASSRGLAGEFEQFF.

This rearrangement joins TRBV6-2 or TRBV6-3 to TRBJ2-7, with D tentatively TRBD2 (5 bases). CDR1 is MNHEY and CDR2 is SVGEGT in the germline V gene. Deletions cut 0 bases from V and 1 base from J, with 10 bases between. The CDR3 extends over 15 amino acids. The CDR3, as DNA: TGTGCCAGCAGTTACTCTCCCCAGCGGTCCTACGAGCAGTACGTC. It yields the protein CASSYSPQRSYEQYV.

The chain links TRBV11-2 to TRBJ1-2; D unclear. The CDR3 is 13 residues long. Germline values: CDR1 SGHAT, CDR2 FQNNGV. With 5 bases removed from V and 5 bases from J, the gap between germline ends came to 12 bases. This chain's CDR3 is CASSPTALYGYTF. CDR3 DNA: TGTGCCAGCAGCCCAACAGCTCTTTATGGCTACACCTTC. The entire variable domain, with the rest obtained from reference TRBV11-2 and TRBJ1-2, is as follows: EAGVAQSPRYKIIEKRQSVAFWCNPISGHATLYWYQQILGQGPKLLIQFQNNGVVDDSQLPKDRFSAERLKGVDSTLKIQPAKLEDSAVYLCASSPTALYGYTFGSGTRLTVV.